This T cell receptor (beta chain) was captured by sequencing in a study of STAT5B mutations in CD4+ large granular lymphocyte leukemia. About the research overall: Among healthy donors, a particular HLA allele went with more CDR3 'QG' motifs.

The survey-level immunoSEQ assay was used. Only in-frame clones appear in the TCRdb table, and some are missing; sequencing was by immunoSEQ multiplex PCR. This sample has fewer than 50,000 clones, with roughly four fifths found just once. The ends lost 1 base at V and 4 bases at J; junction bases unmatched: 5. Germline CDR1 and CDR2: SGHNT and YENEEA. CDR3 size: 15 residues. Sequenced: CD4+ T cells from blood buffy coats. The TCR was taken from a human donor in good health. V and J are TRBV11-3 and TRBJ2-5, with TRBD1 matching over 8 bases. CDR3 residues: CASSLGQGKGETQYF. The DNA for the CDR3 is TGTGCCAGCAGCTTAGGACAGGGGAAAGGAGAGACCCAGTACTTC.